Below are 30 T cell receptor beta chains sequenced from a single sample in a study of blood T cell repertoires in COVID-19. Assay: immunoSEQ multiplex PCR; the TCRdb copy retains only in-frame clones and omits some. The sample includes over 110,000 clones, 88% of them seen just once. What was sequenced was peripheral blood. The origin of the receptors is a human donor in a cohort sampled during active COVID-19.

This clone was counted between two and nine times. This chain links TRBV30 with TRBJ1-1, with D hard to call. The CDR3 is 12 residues long. Trimming cost V 4 bases and J 1 base, with 7 bases left between them. Germline V gene data show CDR1 as GTSNPN and CDR2 as SVGIG (reference sequence). CDR3 region: CAWMVRNTEAFF. The CDR3 nucleotides are TGTGCCTGGATGGTCAGGAACACTGAAGCTTTCTTT.

The chain recombines TRBV7-9 with TRBJ2-3; 9 positions agree with TRBD1. Germline V gives CDR1 SEHNR, CDR2 FQNEAQ (reference sequence). With 6 bases clipped from V and 0 bases from J, the junction kept 7 bases outside the gene matches. The CDR3 sequence is 16 residues long. For the CDR3, the DNA is TGTGCCAGCAGACCTACAGGGGGCGCGAGCACAGATACGCAGTATTTT. Translating gives CASRPTGGASTDTQYF.

Here the CDR3 reads CASSFWGGSGETQYF. Here the CDR3 DNA reads TGTGCCAGCAGCTTTTGGGGAGGTTCGGGAGAGACCCAGTACTTC. The chain joins TRBV5-5 to TRBJ2-5, with D possibly being TRBD2 (6 bases). The germline V and J ends were trimmed by 2 bases and 4 bases, with 15 bases remaining between them. This CDR3 has 15 amino acids. Per the germline V gene, CDR1 is SGHKS and CDR2 is YYEKEE (reference sequence).

This clone was seen a few times. The chain joins TRBV30 to TRBJ1-2; D is unresolved. V was cut by 3 bases and J by 4 bases, with 9 bases left in between. CDR3 length equals 12 residues. Germline CDR1 GTSNPN, CDR2 SVGIG (reference sequence). CDR3 region: CAWRAHGYGYTF. DNA of the CDR3: TGTGCCTGGAGGGCCCATGGCTATGGCTACACCTTC.

The rearrangement uses TRBV3-1 (or the pseudogene TRBV3-2) and TRBJ2-7; 10 bases are a match to TRBD2. The CDR3 extends over 15 amino acids. The V segment lost 6 bases and the J segment 1 base; nucleotides outside the gene matches: 6. Germline assignment: CDR1 LGHDT and CDR2 YNNKEL (reference sequence). This CDR3 is CASRLSGGPSYEQYF. The CDR3 coding sequence is TGTGCCAGCAGACTTAGCGGGGGGCCTTCCTACGAGCAGTACTTC.

This clone occurred once. This rearrangement joins TRBV5-1 to TRBJ1-2, with D tentatively TRBD1 (5 bases). Per the germline V gene, CDR1 is SGHRS and CDR2 is YFSETQ. The CDR3 covers 13 residues. The V gene lost 3 bases and the J gene lost 6 bases, with 12 bases spanning the gap. Here the CDR3 DNA reads TGCGCCAGCAGCTACGGCCCGGGGGATGGCTACACCTTC. Translation gives CASSYGPGDGYTF.

This chain connects TRBV29-1 to TRBJ2-2, with a possible D match to TRBD2 (6 bases). Trimming removed 3 bases from V and 5 bases from J, with 7 bases in between. This CDR3 has 12 residues. Per the germline V gene, CDR1 is SQVTM and CDR2 is ANQGSEA. The CDR3 region has the DNA TGCAGCGTTGAGGAGGGAACCGGGGAGCTGTTTTTT. It yields the protein CSVEEGTGELFF.

This chain joins TRBV6-1 and TRBJ1-1, with a possible D match to TRBD1 (6 bases). V shed 1 base and J shed 5 bases, with 8 bases lying between them. The germline V gene has CDR1 MNHNS and CDR2 SASEGT. The CDR3 has 13 residues. The CDR3 bases are TGTGCCAGCAGTGAAGGGGGGCGGACTGAAGCTTTCTTT. Its protein product is CASSEGGRTEAFF.

The chain recombines TRBV12-5 with TRBJ2-7; D is possibly TRBD1 (6 bases). CDR1 LGHNT and CDR2 FRNRAP come from the germline V gene. The CDR3 loop spans 15 amino acids. Trimming cost V 3 bases and J 4 bases, with 16 bases left between them. This chain's CDR3 is CASGFWGMTGYEQYF. Written as DNA, the CDR3 is TGTGCTAGTGGTTTTTGGGGAATGACAGGATACGAGCAGTACTTC. The full variable domain, with the rest looked up from reference TRBV12-5 and TRBJ2-7, is DARVTQTPRHKVTEMGQEVTMRCQPILGHNTVFWYRQTMMQGLELLAYFRNRAPLDDSGMPKDRFSAEMPDATLATLKIQPSEPRDSAVYFCASGFWGMTGYEQYFGPGTRLTVT.

The rearrangement uses TRBV10-3 and TRBJ2-2; tentative D call: TRBD1 (6 bases). This CDR3 comprises 14 residues. Germline-derived CDR1 and CDR2 are ENHRY and SYGVKD. With 10 bases removed from V and 0 bases from J, the gap between germline ends came to 12 bases. The CDR3 DNA reads as TGTGCCACCGAAGGGACAACGAACACCGGGGAGCTGTTTTTT. Protein: CATEGTTNTGELFF.

The chain combines TRBV18 with TRBJ1-4; D gene uncertain. V gave up 2 bases and J gave up 7 bases, with 14 bases separating them. The CDR3 loop spans 15 amino acids. Germline CDR1 reads KGHSH; CDR2 reads LQKENI. Written as DNA, the CDR3 is TGTGCCAGCTCACCATTTCCGACTTGGCCTGAAAAACTGTTTTTT. Encoded protein: CASSPFPTWPEKLFF.

The rearrangement links TRBV5-4 to TRBJ2-2, with a weak D call TRBD1 (5 bases). There are 15 residues in the CDR3. V gave up 2 bases and J gave up 4 bases, with 12 bases separating them. Per germline, CDR1 SGHNT and CDR2 YYREEE (reference sequence). DNA for the CDR3: TGTGCCAGCAGCTTAGATCAGGGTAGCACCGGGGAGCTGTTTTTT. Translated, it gives CASSLDQGSTGELFF.

The rearrangement links TRBV30 to TRBJ2-5; a possible D gene is TRBD2 (6 bases). Germline V gene lookup returns CDR1 GTSNPN and CDR2 SVGIG (reference sequence). Trimming cost V 0 bases and J 6 bases, with 17 bases left between them. The CDR3 extends over 15 amino acids. As DNA, the CDR3 is TGTGCCTGGAGTGTTGGAGGGGCTGCCAAGAAGACCCAGTACTTC. Its protein is CAWSVGGAAKKTQYF.

The chain carries TRBV5-1 and TRBJ1-2; D might be TRBD1 (5 bases). With 1 base removed from V and 0 bases from J, the gap between germline ends came to 13 bases. Germline values: CDR1 SGHRS, CDR2 YFSETQ. The CDR3 is 16 amino acids. The CDR3 sequence is CASSLTYQGSNYGYTF. The CDR3 DNA sequence: TGCGCCAGCAGCTTGACGTATCAGGGTTCTAACTATGGCTACACCTTC.

The chain carries TRBV18 and TRBJ1-1; D remains ambiguous. From germline, CDR1 is KGHSH and CDR2 LQKENI. This CDR3 is 14 amino acids long. Trimming pared 3 bases from V and 4 bases from J, leaving 12 bases between. CDR3 loop: CASSPSGVGTEAFF. For the CDR3, the DNA is TGTGCCAGCTCACCTTCTGGAGTTGGCACTGAAGCTTTCTTT. Complete variable domain (other parts from reference TRBV18 and TRBJ1-1): NAGVMQNPRHLVRRRGQEARLRCSPMKGHSHVYWYRQLPEEGLKFMVYLQKENIIDESGMPKERFSAEFPKEGPSILRIQQVVRGDSAAYFCASSPSGVGTEAFFGQGTRLTVV.

The J gene is TRBJ2-7, the V gene TRBV7-9, with D possibly matching TRBD1 (6 bases). The CDR3 is made up of 17 amino acids. Trimming removed 4 bases from V and 3 bases from J, with 22 bases in between. The germline gives CDR1 SEHNR, CDR2 FQNEAQ (reference sequence). CDR3 nucleotides: TGTGCCAGCAGCTCCGGCCCGGTGGGGGCGAGACTCTACGAGCAGTACTTC. It encodes CASSSGPVGARLYEQYF.

J is TRBJ2-2 and V is TRBV7-6; 7 bases fit TRBD1. The CDR3 consists of 15 residues. V lost 5 bases, J lost 8 bases, and 11 bases stayed unmatched. The germline V gene has CDR1 SGHVS and CDR2 FNYEAQ. CDR3 residues: CASSRDSWARGELFF. CDR3 coding DNA: TGTGCCAGCAGCAGGGACAGTTGGGCCCGGGGGGAGCTGTTTTTT. The variable domain in full, with the rest retrieved from reference TRBV7-6 and TRBJ2-2, is GAGVSQSPRYKVTKRGQDVALRCDPISGHVSLYWYRQALGQGPEFLTYFNYEAQQDKSGLPNDRFSAERPEGSISTLTIQRTEQRDSAMYRCASSRDSWARGELFFGEGSRLTVL.

In nucleotides, the CDR3 is TGCGCCAGCAGCCCAACTAGCGGGGGGGCCTCGCGCAATGAGCAGTTCTTC. Encoded protein: CASSPTSGGASRNEQFF. This chain connects TRBV4-3 to TRBJ2-1; 13 nucleotides match TRBD2. J gave up 6 bases and V 4 bases, and 9 bases lay outside the gene matches. The CDR3 runs to 17 residues. In germline, CDR1 is LGHNA, CDR2 YSLEER.

The chain couples TRBV30 to TRBJ1-4; possibly TRBD1 for D (5 bases). Germline V lookup: CDR1 GTSNPN, CDR2 SVGIG (reference sequence). Trimming removed 3 bases from V and 3 bases from J, with 11 bases in between. CDR3 length: 14 amino acids. CDR3 residues: CAWRAGGANEKLFF. In DNA form, the CDR3 reads TGTGCCTGGAGGGCCGGGGGTGCTAATGAAAAACTGTTTTTT.

The chain carries TRBV19 and TRBJ1-3, with D tentatively TRBD1 (5 bases). Trimming removed 11 bases at V and 2 bases at J, with 10 bases between. Germline assignment: CDR1 LNHDA and CDR2 SQIVND (reference sequence). The CDR3 runs 12 residues. CDR3 sequence (DNA): TGTGCCGGCTCGGGGGCTGGAAACACCATATATTTT. Its protein product is CAGSGAGNTIYF.

The rearrangement joins TRBV7-8 to TRBJ1-4; no definite D call. Trimming removed 2 bases at V and 10 bases at J, with 17 bases between. The germline CDR1 and CDR2 sequences are SGHVS and FQNEAQ. The CDR3 loop spans 15 amino acids. The CDR3 region has the DNA TGTGCCAGCAGCTTATTGGACGGAGGACCAGGAAAACTGTTTTTT. Residues: CASSLLDGGPGKLFF.

CDR3 nucleotide sequence: TGTGCCAGCAGCTTCCAACTAGCGTCAAACAATGAGCAGTTCTTC. Encoded protein: CASSFQLASNNEQFF. The chain carries TRBV7-2 and TRBJ2-1, with 7 bases lining up with TRBD2. The CDR3 is 15 amino acids. Germline values: CDR1 SGHTA, CDR2 FQGNSA. After removal of 3 bases from V and 5 bases from J, the junction contained 7 bases not matched to a gene.

About this clone itself: Other DNA sequences within the sample encode an identical CDR3. This chain connects TRBV7-2 to TRBJ1-5, with D possibly being TRBD1 (5 bases). The V end lost 1 base, the J end lost 1 base, and 8 bases lay between the germline ends. The CDR3 is made up of 15 amino acids. CDR1 and CDR2 from the germline V gene are SGHTA and FQGNSA. CDR3 coding DNA: TGTGCCAGCAGCTTAGGCGGGGCGAGCAATCAGCCCCAGCATTTT. It yields the protein CASSLGGASNQPQHF.

The chain carries TRBV13 and TRBJ2-3, with TRBD2 as a possible D gene (6 bases). The CDR3 is made up of 15 amino acids. V lost 4 bases, J lost 5 bases, and 16 bases lay in between. Germline V CDR1 and CDR2: PRHDT, FYEKMQ (reference sequence). The CDR3 DNA reads as TGTGCCAGCAGCTCCCCGGAGGGCGGGGAAGATACGCAGTATTTT. This codes for CASSSPEGGEDTQYF. The full variable domain, rest sourced from reference TRBV13 and TRBJ2-3, is AAGVIQSPRHLIKEKRETATLKCYPIPRHDTVYWYQQGPGQDPQFLISFYEKMQSDKGSIPDRFSAQQFSDYHSELNMSSLELGDSALYFCASSSPEGGEDTQYFGPGTRLTVL.

This clone was detected once. The J gene is TRBJ1-6, the V gene TRBV2, with D unresolved. The V end was cut by 7 bases, the J end by 11 bases, with 12 bases between. Per germline, CDR1 SNHLY and CDR2 FYNNEI. The CDR3 extends over 12 amino acids. The CDR3 nucleotides read TGTGCCAGCACCAGGAACCCTCCACCCCTCCACTTT. It codes for CASTRNPPPLHF.

The chain carries TRBV5-5 and TRBJ1-2; 8 bases are shared with TRBD1. CDR1 SGHKS and CDR2 YYEKEE come from the germline V gene (reference sequence). V shed 4 bases and J 7 bases; nucleotides not matched to a gene: 9. The CDR3 has 14 residues. The CDR3 loop is CASSAPRGLLGYTF. CDR3 nucleotides: TGTGCCAGCAGCGCGCCCAGGGGGCTCCTTGGCTACACCTTC.

The chain uses TRBV5-6 and TRBJ1-1, with 8 nucleotides matching TRBD1. The CDR3 runs 14 residues. Trimming at V came to 4 bases and at J to 3 bases, leaving 5 bases not matched to a gene. CDR1 and CDR2 (germline): SGHDT, YYEEEE. CDR3 sequence: CASSPGQGYTEAFF. CDR3 DNA: TGTGCCAGCAGCCCCGGACAGGGATACACTGAAGCTTTCTTT.

The CDR3 bases are TGTGCCAGCAGTTACAGAGCCTACGAGCAGTACTTC. Protein product: CASSYRAYEQYF. The V gene is TRBV6-2 or TRBV6-3, the J gene TRBJ2-7, with D hard to call. Germline V lookup: CDR1 MNHEY, CDR2 SVGEGT. The CDR3 runs to 12 residues. Trimming left V 2 bases short and J 2 bases short, with 4 bases between.

The genes are TRBV10-3 and TRBJ2-1, with unresolved D. CDR3 length: 13 amino acids. Germline V CDR1 and CDR2: ENHRY, SYGVKD. Trimming took off 0 bases at V and 6 bases at J, with 6 bases between the two ends. The CDR3 DNA follows: TGTGCCATCAGTGAGTCAGGAGCCAATGAGCAGTTCTTC. Translating gives CAISESGANEQFF.

In this sample, this clone turned up once. The gene calls are TRBV6-5 and TRBJ2-2; TRBD1 matches at 9 bases. The germline gives CDR1 MNHEY, CDR2 SVGAGI. The CDR3 contains 15 residues. V trimming: 6 bases; J trimming: 1 base; junction bases outside the gene matches: 3. The CDR3 region is CASRLGQGNTGELFF. CDR3 nucleotide sequence: TGTGCCAGCAGGCTGGGACAGGGGAACACCGGGGAGCTGTTTTTT.